These T cell receptor beta chains were read from a single sample in a study of cytomegalovirus exposure and HLA in healthy donors. TCRdb's copy holds only in-frame clones and misses some; the assay was immunoSEQ multiplex PCR. The sample has about 89,000 clones, around nine tenths seen once. The sequenced sample consisted of PBMCs. Receptor source: a young man in good health and CMV-seropositive. CDR3s include the opening cysteine and the closing phenylalanine or tryptophan. D genes are given only for firm matches. The listing skips clone size in some rows; elsewhere it reads once, few, many or a size class.

CDR3nt,CDR3aa,d_gene,v_gene,abundance,j_gene
TGTGCCAGCAGTCCTCAGGAAAATCAGCCCCAGCATTTT,CASSPQENQPQHF,NA,TRBV6-1,NA,TRBJ1-5
TGTGCCTGGAGTGTACTGACAGGGAAGGGCTACACCTTC,CAWSVLTGKGYTF,TRBD1,TRBV30,NA,TRBJ1-2
TGTGCCAGCAGTTTGACAGCTGACTATGGCTACACCTTC,CASSLTADYGYTF,NA,TRBV6-1,NA,TRBJ1-2
TGTGCCAGCAGCTCCCGGCCTAGCGGTAGGAACATTCAGTACTTC,CASSSRPSGRNIQYF,TRBD2,TRBV5-5,NA,TRBJ2-4
TGTGCCAGCAGCATGTCTATGGGAGCGGTATACAATGAGCAGTTCTTC,CASSMSMGAVYNEQFF,NA,TRBV11-1,NA,TRBJ2-1
TGTGCCAGCAGCCAAGCGACAGGGGTCCTGTACAATGAGCAGTTCTTC,CASSQATGVLYNEQFF,TRBD1,TRBV4-2,NA,TRBJ2-1
TGTGCCATCAGTGAGCAGGGGTCGGGAAACATTCAGTACTTC,CAISEQGSGNIQYF,NA,TRBV10-3,NA,TRBJ2-4
TGCAGCGTTGGGCCGAGACAGGGGGCTTACGAGCAGTACTTC,CSVGPRQGAYEQYF,TRBD1,TRBV29-1,NA,TRBJ2-7
TGTGCCAGCAGTTTAGCGGGGCTAGCGGGAGCCGTCGGGGAGCTGTTTTTT,CASSLAGLAGAVGELFF,TRBD2,TRBV27,NA,TRBJ2-2
TGTGCCAGCAATGCGTGGGCGCGGGGCACTGAAGCTTTCTTT,CASNAWARGTEAFF,NA,TRBV28,NA,TRBJ1-1
TGTGCCAGCAGAGCTGGACAGGGTCCACAAGAGACCCAGTACTTC,CASRAGQGPQETQYF,TRBD1,TRBV5-4,few,TRBJ2-5
TGTGCCTGGAGTGTCGGTAGCGGGAGTGGGGAGACCCAGTACTTC,CAWSVGSGSGETQYF,TRBD2,TRBV30,NA,TRBJ2-5
TGTGCCAGCAGCTTAGGGCCTGGGGGCACCCTCGCTGAAGCTTTCTTT,CASSLGPGGTLAEAFF,NA,TRBV7-6,NA,TRBJ1-1
TGTGCCAGCAGCGTAGCGGAGAATCAGCCCCAGCATTTT,CASSVAENQPQHF,NA,TRBV9,NA,TRBJ1-5
TGTGCCAGCAGTCTAGCGGGGGGGGGCTACGAGCAGTACTTC,CASSLAGGGYEQYF,TRBD2,TRBV6-6,NA,TRBJ2-7
TGTGCCAGCAGCTTAGGAGTTTTGAACACTGAAGCTTTCTTT,CASSLGVLNTEAFF,NA,TRBV5-6,few,TRBJ1-1
TGCGCCAGCAGCTTAGTAGGACAGTTTTGGCCGGGCACTGAAGCTTTCTTT,CASSLVGQFWPGTEAFF,NA,TRBV5-1,NA,TRBJ1-1
TGCGCCAGCAGCTTGGGGGGACAGGGGGCTTACGAGCAGTACTTC,CASSLGGQGAYEQYF,TRBD1,TRBV5-1,NA,TRBJ2-7